The entry below describes one T cell receptor (beta chain). The antigen is not known. Measured with immunoSEQ multiplex PCR; TCRdb has only the in-frame clones, and not every one. The sample contains more than 30,000 clones, just under 95% of which appear only once. The record originates from a study of circulating and synovial CD4+ cells in juvenile arthritis. Study outcomes and limitations: Circulating pathogenic-like lymphocytes shared a substantially higher fraction of CDR3 sequences with synovium than bulk blood. Bulk blood CD4 samples held at least an order of magnitude more or fewer genomes than CPL.

This CDR3 contains 17 residues. The ends lost 6 bases at V and 6 bases at J; junction bases unmatched: 16. CDR1 is GTSNPN and CDR2 is SVGIG in the germline V gene (reference sequence). Sequenced: CD4+ T cells from blood. The receptor's source is a human donor with juvenile idiopathic arthritis. The V gene is TRBV30, the J gene TRBJ2-2, with 10 bases lining up with TRBD2. CDR3 nucleotide sequence: TGTGCCTGCCCTAGGGTAGCGGGAGGTTCGGGGGCCGGGGAGCTGTTTTTT. This translates into CACPRVAGGSGAGELFF.